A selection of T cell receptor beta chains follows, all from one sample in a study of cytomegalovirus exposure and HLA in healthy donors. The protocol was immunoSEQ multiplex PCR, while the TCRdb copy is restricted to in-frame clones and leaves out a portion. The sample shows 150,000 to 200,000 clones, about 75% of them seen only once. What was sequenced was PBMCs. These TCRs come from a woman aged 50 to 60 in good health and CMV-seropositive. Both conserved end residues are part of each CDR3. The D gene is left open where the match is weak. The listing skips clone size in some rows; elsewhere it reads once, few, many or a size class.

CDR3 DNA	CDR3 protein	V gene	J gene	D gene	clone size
TGTGCCATCAGTGAAGGGACTCACAATGAGCAGTTCTTC	CAISEGTHNEQFF	TRBV10-3	TRBJ2-1	.	.
TGTGCCAGCAGCTCGACGGATAGCTATCAGCCCCAGCATTTT	CASSSTDSYQPQHF	TRBV7-9	TRBJ1-5	.	.
TGTGCCAGCAGCCTACCCGGGGGGGAGACCCAGTACTTC	CASSLPGGETQYF	TRBV11-2	TRBJ2-5	TRBD2	.
TGTGCCAGCAGCCAGGTCTTGGGGGGCACTGAAGCTTTCTTT	CASSQVLGGTEAFF	TRBV7-2	TRBJ1-1	.	.
TGTGCCAGCAGTTTCATCGACGCAGGGGCCACCTATGGCTACACCTTC	CASSFIDAGATYGYTF	TRBV27	TRBJ1-2	.	.
TGTGCCAGCAGCTTGACAGGGTTCAGCACAGATACGCAGTATTTT	CASSLTGFSTDTQYF	TRBV7-8	TRBJ2-3	TRBD1	few
TGTGCCAGCAGCTTAACAGGTCCATCTGGCGGCTACACCTTC	CASSLTGPSGGYTF	TRBV5-6	TRBJ1-2	.	.
TGTGCCAGCAGTCCGGACAGGGCAAGTGCCGGGGAGCTGTTTTTT	CASSPDRASAGELFF	TRBV27	TRBJ2-2	TRBD1	.
TGTGCCATCAGTGAAGCTTATGGAAACACCATATATTTT	CAISEAYGNTIYF	TRBV10-3	TRBJ1-3	.	.
TGTGCCAGCAGCTCGAGGAAAACGGGCACAGATACGCAGTATTTT	CASSSRKTGTDTQYF	TRBV7-9	TRBJ2-3	.	few